Each of the 18 T cell receptor beta chains below was sequenced from the same sample in a study of blood T cells in healthy people across ages. For the second PCR, which ran for roughly 6 to 12 cycles, a sample-barcoded 5' primer and a J-beta primer mix were used. TCRdb passed the 5' RACE reads through MiXCR, listing each CDR3 protein once. This sample carries 500,000 to 650,000 distinct CDR3 sequences, about a quarter of them seen once, and the ten largest clones take roughly 3.5%. The same specimen was also included in a second study, on T cells of mothers and their children.

Sequencing was performed on blood. The source of these receptors is a boy aged 2 to 10 in good health.

The CDR3 nucleotides read TGTGCCAGCAGCGTAGCTGATCGGGGAGGGGCCACCGGGGAGCTGTTTTTT. Translated, it gives CASSVADRGGATGELFF. The chain links TRBV9 to TRBJ2-2; 7 bases agree with TRBD2. Trimming cost V 0 bases and J 4 bases; bases outside gene matches: 9. The CDR3 consists of 17 residues. Per germline, CDR1 SGDLS and CDR2 YYNGEE.

The rearrangement joins TRBV5-1 to TRBJ2-7; D unclear. V gave up 0 bases and J gave up 2 bases, with 12 bases separating them. The CDR3 covers 15 residues. Germline CDR1 is SGHRS and CDR2 is YFSETQ. For the CDR3, the DNA is TGCGCCAGCAGCTTGGAGGGTCACCGACCCTACGAGCAGTACTTC. Its protein is CASSLEGHRPYEQYF.

The table lists this clonotype with many counts. Relative to the germline gene, one junction end is altered; a read error may explain this. The genes are TRBV20-1 and TRBJ2-5; possibly TRBD1 for D (5 bases). Germline assignment: CDR1 DFQATT and CDR2 SNEGSKA (reference sequence). This CDR3 spans 13 amino acids. CDR3 region: CSARGLGQVTQYF. The CDR3 DNA follows: TGCAGTGCTAGAGGGTTGGGGCAAGTGACCCAGTACTTC.

In this sample, this clonotype turned up a few times. This chain uses TRBV12-3 or TRBV12-4 with TRBJ2-3, with TRBD2 identical over 8 bases. The CDR3 sequence is 15 residues long. The V gene end was trimmed by 3 bases and the J gene end by 4 bases; junction bases not matched to a gene: 6. In nucleotides, the CDR3 is TGTGCCAGCAGTTTGGCGGGAGGAGAGTCAGATACGCAGTATTTT. Protein: CASSLAGGESDTQYF.

This clonotype was observed a few times. The rearrangement joins TRBV2 to TRBJ2-3; 7 nucleotides match TRBD2. Germline V gene sequence: CDR1 SNHLY, CDR2 FYNNEI. The length of the CDR3 is 14 residues. The ends lost 6 bases at V and 6 bases at J; junction bases unmatched: 9. In nucleotides, the CDR3 is TGTGCCAGCAGCGGTGGGACTAAGTCCGATACGCAGTATTTT. It specifies CASSGGTKSDTQYF.

The rearrangement joins TRBV27 to TRBJ2-5; D is ambiguous. The length of the CDR3 is 14 residues. The germline V gene has CDR1 MNHEY and CDR2 SMNVEV (reference sequence). Trimming removed 3 bases from V and 2 bases from J, with 10 bases in between. The CDR3 DNA sequence: TGTGCCAGCAGTTTCAATCTGGAACAAGAGACCCAGTACTTC. This encodes CASSFNLEQETQYF.

This chain joins TRBV6-2 or TRBV6-3 and TRBJ2-7; D perhaps matches TRBD1 (5 bases). Germline CDR1 reads MNHEY; CDR2 reads SVGEGT. The CDR3 runs to 15 residues. Trimming shortened V by 2 bases and J by 3 bases, and 14 bases separated the two germline ends. CDR3 sequence (DNA): TGTGCCAGCAGTTACCCGCGACAGATGGACTACGAGCAGTACTTC. This codes for CASSYPRQMDYEQYF.

This clonotype was counted ten times or more. The chain links TRBV6-5 to TRBJ2-5, with 12 positions matching TRBD2. The V gene's germline CDR1 is MNHEY and CDR2 SVGAGI. Trimming removed 0 bases from V and 5 bases from J; junction bases left unmatched: 19. The CDR3 covers 21 residues. The CDR3 loop reads CASSYSSWASGGAAVWETQYF. The CDR3 DNA reads TGTGCCAGCAGTTACTCGAGTTGGGCTAGCGGGGGGGCAGCGGTGTGGGAGACCCAGTACTTC.

This chain links TRBV10-1 with TRBJ2-1; no clear D gene. Deletions cut 4 bases from V and 4 bases from J, with 8 bases between. CDR3 size: 13 residues. Germline CDR1 is WNHNN and CDR2 is SYGVQD (reference sequence). The CDR3 region is CASSGIRYNEQFF. The CDR3, as DNA: TGCGCCAGCAGTGGCATAAGGTACAATGAGCAGTTCTTC.

This clonotype was detected only a few times. CDR3 DNA sequence: TGCGCCAGCAGCCAAGATGCAGGGCCCTACGAGCAGTACTTC. Residues: CASSQDAGPYEQYF. V gene TRBV4-3 combines with J gene TRBJ2-5; D is perhaps TRBD1 (5 bases). Gene TRBJ2-7 matches the end of the DNA better, so the J call may be wrong. Germline CDR1 reads LGHNA; CDR2 reads YSLEER. The CDR3 sequence is 14 residues long.

CDR3 bases: TGTGCCATCAGCCCCGGACAGAGTCAGCCCCAGCATTTT. Protein: CAISPGQSQPQHF. V and J are TRBV10-3 and TRBJ1-5; TRBD1 might be the D (6 bases). V lost 6 bases and J lost 6, with 12 bases in between. Germline V gives CDR1 ENHRY, CDR2 SYGVKD. This CDR3 contains 13 residues.

This clonotype has at least ten counts. This chain joins TRBV7-6 and TRBJ1-1; D is ambiguous. This CDR3 contains 15 residues. Looked up from germline, CDR1 is SGHVS and CDR2 is FNYEAQ. V lost 5 bases, J lost 4 bases, and 17 bases lay in between. The CDR3 loop reads CASSPEWSSSTEAFF. For the CDR3, the DNA is TGTGCCAGCAGCCCCGAATGGAGCTCTAGCACTGAAGCTTTCTTT.

This chain uses TRBV6-1 with TRBJ1-2; D is ambiguous. This CDR3 spans 12 amino acids. Germline V gives CDR1 MNHNS, CDR2 SASEGT. V shed 1 base and J shed 4 bases, with 4 bases lying between them. The CDR3 sequence is CASSEVVYGYTF. As DNA, the CDR3 is TGTGCCAGCAGTGAAGTCGTCTATGGCTACACCTTC.

The table lists this clonotype with a few counts. The chain employs TRBV3-1 and TRBJ1-5, with D tentatively TRBD1 (5 bases). V was shortened by 3 bases and J by 2 bases, with 14 bases between the two germline ends. The CDR3 loop spans 16 amino acids. Germline V gene sequence: CDR1 LGHDT, CDR2 YNNKEL (reference sequence). CDR3 DNA: TGTGCCAGCAGCCAGGGACCACGAGTTGGCAATCAGCCCCAGCATTTT. It specifies CASSQGPRVGNQPQHF. The variable domain in full, completed from reference TRBV3-1 and TRBJ1-5, reads DTAVSQTPKYLVTQMGNDKSIKCEQNLGHDTMYWYKQDSKKFLKIMFSYNNKELIINETVPNRFSPKSPDKAHLNLHINSLELGDSAVYFCASSQGPRVGNQPQHFGDGTRLSIL.

The chain uses TRBV5-6 and TRBJ2-5; D remains unclear. TRBJ2-1 explains the end of the DNA better; the J call may be wrong. The CDR3 has 12 amino acids. Germline values: CDR1 SGHDT, CDR2 YYEEEE. The CDR3 DNA reads TGTGCCAGCAGCCTCGTAGTGAGTGAGCAGTTCTTC. It translates to CASSLVVSEQFF.

The chain joins TRBV9 to TRBJ2-5, with a weak D call TRBD2 (6 bases). The CDR3 runs 14 residues. Germline assignment: CDR1 SGDLS and CDR2 YYNGEE. The germline V and J ends were trimmed by 1 base and 1 base, with 8 bases remaining between them. CDR3: CASSVYSGQETQYF. CDR3 bases: TGTGCCAGCAGCGTATATAGCGGCCAAGAGACCCAGTACTTC.

This clonotype occurred a few times. The chain is built from TRBV5-1 and TRBJ1-5; TRBD1 agrees at 7 bases. With 4 bases clipped from V and 2 bases from J, the junction kept 6 bases outside the gene matches. The CDR3 is made up of 15 amino acids. Per the germline V gene, CDR1 is SGHRS and CDR2 is YFSETQ. This CDR3 reads CASSLMGQRNQPQHF. The CDR3 DNA follows: TGCGCCAGCAGCCTAATGGGACAGCGCAATCAGCCCCAGCATTTT. Filled out from reference TRBV5-1 and TRBJ1-5, the complete variable domain reads KAGVTQTPRYLIKTRGQQVTLSCSPISGHRSVSWYQQTPGQGLQFLFEYFSETQRNKGNFPGRFSGRQFSNSRSEMNVSTLELGDSALYLCASSLMGQRNQPQHFGDGTRLSIL.

V usage is TRBV29-1 and J usage is TRBJ2-7; 9 positions agree with TRBD2. With V trimmed by 6 bases and J by 6 bases, 12 bases remained unmatched. CDR3 length equals 14 residues. The germline gives CDR1 SQVTM, CDR2 ANQGSEA. The CDR3 is CSVTPLAGYSEQYF. CDR3 DNA: TGCAGCGTGACCCCTCTAGCGGGATATTCCGAGCAGTACTTC.